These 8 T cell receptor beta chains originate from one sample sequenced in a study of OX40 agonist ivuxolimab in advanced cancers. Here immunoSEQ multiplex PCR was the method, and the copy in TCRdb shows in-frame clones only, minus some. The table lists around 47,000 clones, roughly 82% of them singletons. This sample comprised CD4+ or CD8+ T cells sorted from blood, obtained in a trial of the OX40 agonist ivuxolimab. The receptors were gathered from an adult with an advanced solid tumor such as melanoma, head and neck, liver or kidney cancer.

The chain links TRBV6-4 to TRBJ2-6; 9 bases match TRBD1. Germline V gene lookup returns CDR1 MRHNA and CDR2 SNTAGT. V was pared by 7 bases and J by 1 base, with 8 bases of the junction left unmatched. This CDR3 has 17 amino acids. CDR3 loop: CASTRTGDGSGANVLTF. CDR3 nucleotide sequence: TGTGCCAGCACACGGACAGGGGATGGGTCTGGGGCCAACGTCCTGACTTTC.

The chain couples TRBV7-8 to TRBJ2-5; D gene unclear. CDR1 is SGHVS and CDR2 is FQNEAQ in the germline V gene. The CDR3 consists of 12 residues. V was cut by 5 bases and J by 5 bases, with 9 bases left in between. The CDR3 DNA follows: TGTGCCAGCAGCCCGGTCGGGGAGACCCAGTACTTC. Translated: CASSPVGETQYF. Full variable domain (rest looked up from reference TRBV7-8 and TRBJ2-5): GAGVSQSPRYKVAKRGQDVALRCDPISGHVSLFWYQQALGQGPEFLTYFQNEAQLDKSGLPSDRFFAERPEGSVSTLKIQRTQQEDSAVYLCASSPVGETQYFGPGTRLLVL.

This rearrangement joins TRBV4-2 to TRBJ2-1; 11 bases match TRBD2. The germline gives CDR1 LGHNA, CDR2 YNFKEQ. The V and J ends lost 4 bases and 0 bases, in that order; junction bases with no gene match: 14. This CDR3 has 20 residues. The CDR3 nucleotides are TGTGCCAGCAGCCCCTATCCGGGACTAGCGGACAAGAGCTCCTACAATGAGCAGTTCTTC. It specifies CASSPYPGLADKSSYNEQFF.

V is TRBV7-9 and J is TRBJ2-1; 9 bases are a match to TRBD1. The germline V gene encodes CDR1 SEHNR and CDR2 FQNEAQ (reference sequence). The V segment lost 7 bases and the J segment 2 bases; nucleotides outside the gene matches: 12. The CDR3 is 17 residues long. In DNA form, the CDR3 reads TGTGCCAGCACCCTAGGGGGGGGACAGGGAACCTACAATGAGCAGTTCTTC. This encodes CASTLGGGQGTYNEQFF.

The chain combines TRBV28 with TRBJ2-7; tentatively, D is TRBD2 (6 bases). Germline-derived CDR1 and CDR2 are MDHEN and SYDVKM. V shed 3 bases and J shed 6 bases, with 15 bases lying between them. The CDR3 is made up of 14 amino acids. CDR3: CASSFLAEGGEQYF. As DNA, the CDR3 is TGTGCCAGCAGTTTCCTTGCGGAGGGTGGCGAGCAGTACTTC.

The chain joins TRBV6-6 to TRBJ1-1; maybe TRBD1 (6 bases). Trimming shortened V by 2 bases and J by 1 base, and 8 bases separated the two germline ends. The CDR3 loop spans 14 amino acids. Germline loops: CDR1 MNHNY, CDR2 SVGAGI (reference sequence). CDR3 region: CASSYTQGNTEAFF. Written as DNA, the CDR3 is TGTGCCAGCAGTTACACACAGGGGAACACTGAAGCTTTCTTT.

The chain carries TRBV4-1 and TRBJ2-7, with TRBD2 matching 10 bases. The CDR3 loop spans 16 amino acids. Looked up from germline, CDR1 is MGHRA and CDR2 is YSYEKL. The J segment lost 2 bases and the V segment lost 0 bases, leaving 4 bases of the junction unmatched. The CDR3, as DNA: TGCGCCAGCAGCCAAGATCGAGCGGGAGGGCCCTACGAGCAGTACTTC. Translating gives CASSQDRAGGPYEQYF.

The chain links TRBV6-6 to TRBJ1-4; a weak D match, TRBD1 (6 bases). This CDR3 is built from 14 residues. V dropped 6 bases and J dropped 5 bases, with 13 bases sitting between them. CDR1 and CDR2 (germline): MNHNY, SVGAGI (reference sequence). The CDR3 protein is CASRPTGVNEKLFF. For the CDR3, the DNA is TGTGCCAGCAGACCGACAGGAGTAAATGAAAAACTGTTTTTT.